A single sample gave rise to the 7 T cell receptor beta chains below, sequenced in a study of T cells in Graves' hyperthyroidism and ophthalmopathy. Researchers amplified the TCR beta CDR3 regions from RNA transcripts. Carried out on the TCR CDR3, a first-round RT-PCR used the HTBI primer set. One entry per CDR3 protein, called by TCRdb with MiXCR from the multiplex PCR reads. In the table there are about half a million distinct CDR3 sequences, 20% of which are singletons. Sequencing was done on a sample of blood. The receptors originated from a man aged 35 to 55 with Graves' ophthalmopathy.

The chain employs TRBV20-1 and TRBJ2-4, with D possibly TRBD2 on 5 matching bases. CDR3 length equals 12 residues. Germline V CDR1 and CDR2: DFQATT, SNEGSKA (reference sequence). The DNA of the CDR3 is TGCAGCGGGGTGGTAACCAAAAACATTCAGTACTTC. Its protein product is CSGVVTKNIQYF.

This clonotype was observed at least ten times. The CDR3 coding sequence is TGTGCCAGCAGTTTTTCAGGAGAGGAATCGGAAAGGCAGTTCTTC. It encodes CASSFSGEESERQFF. The V call is TRBV12-3 or TRBV12-4, the J call TRBJ2-1; no reliable D call. The V gene lost 3 bases and the J gene lost 12 bases, with 21 bases spanning the gap. The CDR3 length is 15 residues.

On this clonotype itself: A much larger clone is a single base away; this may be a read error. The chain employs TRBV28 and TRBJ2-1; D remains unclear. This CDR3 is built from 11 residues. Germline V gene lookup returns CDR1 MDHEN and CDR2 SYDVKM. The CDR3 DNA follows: TGTGCCGGCAGCACCTTGCATGAGCAGTTCTTC. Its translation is CAGSTLHEQFF.

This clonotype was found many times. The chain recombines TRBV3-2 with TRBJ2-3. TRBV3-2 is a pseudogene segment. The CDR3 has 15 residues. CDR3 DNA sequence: TGTGCCAGCAGCCAAACACGACGTCCGGCAGATACGCAGTATTTT. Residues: CASSQTRRPADTQYF.

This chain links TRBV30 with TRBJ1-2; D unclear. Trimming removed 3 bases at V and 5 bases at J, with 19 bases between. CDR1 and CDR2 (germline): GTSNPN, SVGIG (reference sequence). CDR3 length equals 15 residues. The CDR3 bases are TGTGCCTGGAGGACGAGAAGCGCTAAAGGGTATGGCTACACCTTC. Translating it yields CAWRTRSAKGYGYTF.

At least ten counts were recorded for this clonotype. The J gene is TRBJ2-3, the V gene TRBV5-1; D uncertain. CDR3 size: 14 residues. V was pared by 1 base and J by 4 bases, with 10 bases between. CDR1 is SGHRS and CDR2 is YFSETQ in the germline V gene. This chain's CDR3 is CASSLKGAADTQYF. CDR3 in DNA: TGCGCCAGCAGCTTGAAGGGCGCGGCAGATACGCAGTATTTT. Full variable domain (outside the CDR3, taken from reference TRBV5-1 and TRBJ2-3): KAGVTQTPRYLIKTRGQQVTLSCSPISGHRSVSWYQQTPGQGLQFLFEYFSETQRNKGNFPGRFSGRQFSNSRSEMNVSTLELGDSALYLCASSLKGAADTQYFGPGTRLTVL.

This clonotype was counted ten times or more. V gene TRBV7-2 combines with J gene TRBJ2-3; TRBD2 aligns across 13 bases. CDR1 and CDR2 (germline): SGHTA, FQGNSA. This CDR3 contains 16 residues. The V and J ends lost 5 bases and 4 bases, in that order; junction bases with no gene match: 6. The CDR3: CASSRTSGSTADTQYF. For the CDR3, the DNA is TGTGCCAGCAGCCGGACTAGCGGGAGTACCGCAGATACGCAGTATTTT.